The entry below describes one TCR beta chain. Trimming shortened V by 4 bases and J by 2 bases, and 14 bases separated the two germline ends. The CDR3 extends over 15 amino acids. Per the germline V gene, CDR1 is MNHEY and CDR2 is SMNVEV (reference sequence). The entry originates in a study of Ad26.COV2.S vaccination and SARS-CoV-2 variants. Treatment noted: some 20 received Ad26.COV2.S at low or high dose, single or two shots; about 5 received placebo; per-sample allocation not given. Specimens were obtained on day 63 following the first vaccine or placebo injection. The table came from immunoSEQ multiplex PCR; TCRdb's copy has only in-frame clones and leaves some out. The profile covers approximately 400,000 clones, with approximately 81% appearing a single time and around 3.3% taken by the ten largest.

V is TRBV27 and J is TRBJ2-5, with a tentative D call TRBD1 (6 bases). The sample was peripheral blood, taken in a trial of Ad26.COV2.S vaccine versus placebo. The TCR was taken from a person aged 18-60 years who received the Ad26.COV2.S COVID-19 vaccine or a placebo. The CDR3 nucleotides read TGTGCCAGCAGTTCTCTCTCGGGACATCAAGAGACCCAGTACTTC. Translated: CASSSLSGHQETQYF.